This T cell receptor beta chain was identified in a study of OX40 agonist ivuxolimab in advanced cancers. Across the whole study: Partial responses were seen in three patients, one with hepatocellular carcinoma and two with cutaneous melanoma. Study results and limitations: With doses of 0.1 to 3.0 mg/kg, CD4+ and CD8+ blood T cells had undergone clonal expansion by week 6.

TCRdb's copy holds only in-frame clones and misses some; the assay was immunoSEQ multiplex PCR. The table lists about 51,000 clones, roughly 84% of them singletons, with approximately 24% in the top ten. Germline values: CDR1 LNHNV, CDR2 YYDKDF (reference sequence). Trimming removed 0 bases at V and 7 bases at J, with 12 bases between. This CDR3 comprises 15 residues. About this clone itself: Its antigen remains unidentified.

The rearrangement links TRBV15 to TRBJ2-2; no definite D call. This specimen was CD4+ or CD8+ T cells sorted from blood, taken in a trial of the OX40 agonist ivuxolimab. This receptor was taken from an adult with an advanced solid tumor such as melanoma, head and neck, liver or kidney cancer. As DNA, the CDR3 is TGTGCCACCAGCAGAGACCGGCAGGTCGGCGGGGAGCTGTTTTTT. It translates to CATSRDRQVGGELFF.